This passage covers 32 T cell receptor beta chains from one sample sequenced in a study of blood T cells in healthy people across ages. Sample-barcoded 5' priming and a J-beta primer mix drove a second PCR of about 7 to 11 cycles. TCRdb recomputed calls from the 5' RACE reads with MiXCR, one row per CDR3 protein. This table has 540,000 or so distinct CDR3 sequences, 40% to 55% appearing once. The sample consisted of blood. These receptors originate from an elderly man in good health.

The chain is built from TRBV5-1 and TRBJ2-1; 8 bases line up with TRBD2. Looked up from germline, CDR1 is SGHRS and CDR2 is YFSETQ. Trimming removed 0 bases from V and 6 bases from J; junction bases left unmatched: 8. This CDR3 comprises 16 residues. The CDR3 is CASSLVASGSVNEQFF. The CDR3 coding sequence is TGCGCCAGCAGCTTGGTCGCTAGCGGGTCAGTCAATGAGCAGTTCTTC.

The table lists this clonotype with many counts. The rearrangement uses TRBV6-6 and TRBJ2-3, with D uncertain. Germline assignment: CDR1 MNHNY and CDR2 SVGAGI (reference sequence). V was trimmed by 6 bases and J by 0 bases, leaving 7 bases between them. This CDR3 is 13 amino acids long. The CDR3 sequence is CASSVPSTDTQYF. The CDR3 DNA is TGTGCCAGCAGCGTCCCTAGCACAGATACGCAGTATTTT.

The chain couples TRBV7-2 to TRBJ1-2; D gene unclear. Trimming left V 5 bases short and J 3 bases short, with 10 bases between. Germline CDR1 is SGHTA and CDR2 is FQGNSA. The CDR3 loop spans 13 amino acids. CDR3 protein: CASSRRVDYGYTF. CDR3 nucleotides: TGTGCCAGCAGCCGTAGGGTAGACTATGGCTACACCTTC.

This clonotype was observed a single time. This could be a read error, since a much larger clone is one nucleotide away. The CDR3 loop reads CASSCEGNYGYTF. DNA for the CDR3: TGTGCCAGCAGTTGCGAGGGCAACTATGGCTACACCTTC. The gene calls are TRBV6-6 and TRBJ1-2, with unresolved D. V was shortened by 4 bases and J by 2 bases, with 8 bases between the two germline ends. There are 13 residues in the CDR3. In germline, CDR1 is MNHNY, CDR2 SVGAGI (reference sequence).

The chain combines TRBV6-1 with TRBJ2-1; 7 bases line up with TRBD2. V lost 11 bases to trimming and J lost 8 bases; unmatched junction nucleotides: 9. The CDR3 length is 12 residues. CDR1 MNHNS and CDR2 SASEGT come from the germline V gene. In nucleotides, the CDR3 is TGTGCCGGGCGGGACTATGCGGATGAGCAGTTCTTC. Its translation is CAGRDYADEQFF.

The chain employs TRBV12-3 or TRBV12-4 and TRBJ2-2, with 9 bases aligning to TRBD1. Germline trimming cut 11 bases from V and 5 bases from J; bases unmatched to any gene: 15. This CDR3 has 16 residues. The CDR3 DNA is TGTGCCGGCCGACGTGCGGGACAGGGAAAGACCGGGGAGCTGTTTTTT. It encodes CAGRRAGQGKTGELFF.

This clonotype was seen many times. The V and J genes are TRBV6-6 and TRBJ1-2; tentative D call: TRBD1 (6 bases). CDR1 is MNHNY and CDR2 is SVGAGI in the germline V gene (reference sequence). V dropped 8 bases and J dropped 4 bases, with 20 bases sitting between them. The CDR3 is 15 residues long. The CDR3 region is CASVAPRGASYGYTF. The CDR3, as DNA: TGTGCCAGCGTTGCCCCAAGGGGGGCCTCCTATGGCTACACCTTC.

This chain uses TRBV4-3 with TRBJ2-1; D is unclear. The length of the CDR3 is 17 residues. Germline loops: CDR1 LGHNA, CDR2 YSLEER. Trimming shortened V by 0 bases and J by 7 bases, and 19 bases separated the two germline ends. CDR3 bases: TGCGCCAGCAGCCAAGATTGGGGTAGCATCGTTGTGAATGAGCAGTTCTTC. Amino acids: CASSQDWGSIVVNEQFF.

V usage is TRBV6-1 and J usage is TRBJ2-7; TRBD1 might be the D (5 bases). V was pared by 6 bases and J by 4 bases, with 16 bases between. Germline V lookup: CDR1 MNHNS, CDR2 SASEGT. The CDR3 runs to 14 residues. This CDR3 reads CASSENRQYYEQYF. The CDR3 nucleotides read TGTGCCAGCAGCGAAAACCGACAGTATTACGAGCAGTACTTC.

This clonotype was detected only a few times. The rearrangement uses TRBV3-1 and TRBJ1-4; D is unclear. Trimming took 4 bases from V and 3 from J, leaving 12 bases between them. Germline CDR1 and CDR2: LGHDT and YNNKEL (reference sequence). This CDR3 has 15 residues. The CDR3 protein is CASSLPAGANEKLFF. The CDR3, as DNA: TGTGCCAGCAGCCTTCCCGCAGGAGCTAATGAAAAACTGTTTTTT.

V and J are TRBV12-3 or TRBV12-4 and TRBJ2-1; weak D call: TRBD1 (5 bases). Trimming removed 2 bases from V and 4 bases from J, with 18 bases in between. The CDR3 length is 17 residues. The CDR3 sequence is CASSLTGANSLYNEQFF. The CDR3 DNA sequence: TGTGCCAGCAGTTTAACTGGGGCCAATAGCCTTTACAATGAGCAGTTCTTC.

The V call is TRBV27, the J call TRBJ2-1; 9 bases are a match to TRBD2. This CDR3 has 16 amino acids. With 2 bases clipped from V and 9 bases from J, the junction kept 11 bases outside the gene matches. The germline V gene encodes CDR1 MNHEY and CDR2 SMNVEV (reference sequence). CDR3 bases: TGTGCCAGCAGTTTAAGAGGTAGCGGGAGCAGCGGTGAGCAGTTCTTC. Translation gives CASSLRGSGSSGEQFF.

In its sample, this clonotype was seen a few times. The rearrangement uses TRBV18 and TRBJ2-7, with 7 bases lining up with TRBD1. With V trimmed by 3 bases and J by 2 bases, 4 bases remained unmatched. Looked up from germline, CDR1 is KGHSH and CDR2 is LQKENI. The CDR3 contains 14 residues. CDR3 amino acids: CASSPGQTTYEQYF. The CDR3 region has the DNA TGTGCCAGCTCACCGGGACAGACCACCTACGAGCAGTACTTC.

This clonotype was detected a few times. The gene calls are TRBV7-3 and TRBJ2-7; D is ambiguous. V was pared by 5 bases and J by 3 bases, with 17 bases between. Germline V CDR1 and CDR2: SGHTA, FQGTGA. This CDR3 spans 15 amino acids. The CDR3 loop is CASSQESASSYEQYF. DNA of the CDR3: TGTGCCAGCAGCCAGGAGAGCGCGTCGAGCTACGAGCAGTACTTC.

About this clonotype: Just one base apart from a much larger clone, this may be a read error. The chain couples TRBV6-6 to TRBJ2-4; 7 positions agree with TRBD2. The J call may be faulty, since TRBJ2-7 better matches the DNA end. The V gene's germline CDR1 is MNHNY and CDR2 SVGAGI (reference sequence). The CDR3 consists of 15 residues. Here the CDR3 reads CASGPVQGGGYEQYF. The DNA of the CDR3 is TGTGCCAGCGGTCCCGTCCAGGGCGGGGGCTACGAGCAGTACTTC.

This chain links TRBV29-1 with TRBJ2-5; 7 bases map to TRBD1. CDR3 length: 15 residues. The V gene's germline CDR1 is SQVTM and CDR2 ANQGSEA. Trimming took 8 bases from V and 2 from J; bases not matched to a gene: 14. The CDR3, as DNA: TGCAGCACCCCAGATGGTCAGGGGGAACAAGAGACCCAGTACTTC. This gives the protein CSTPDGQGEQETQYF.

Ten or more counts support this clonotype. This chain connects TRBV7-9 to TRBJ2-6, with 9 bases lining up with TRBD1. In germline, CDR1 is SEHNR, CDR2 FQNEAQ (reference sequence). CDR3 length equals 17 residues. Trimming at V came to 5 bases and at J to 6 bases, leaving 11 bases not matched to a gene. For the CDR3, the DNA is TGTGCCAGCAGCGTCTACAGGGGGCAGATTGAGGCCAACGTCCTGACTTTC. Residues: CASSVYRGQIEANVLTF.

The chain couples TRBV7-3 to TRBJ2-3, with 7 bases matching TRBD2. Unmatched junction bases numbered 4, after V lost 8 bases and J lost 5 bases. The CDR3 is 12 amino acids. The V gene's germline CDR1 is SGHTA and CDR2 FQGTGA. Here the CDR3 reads CASGPGGDTQYF. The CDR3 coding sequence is TGTGCCAGCGGACCGGGGGGAGATACGCAGTATTTT.

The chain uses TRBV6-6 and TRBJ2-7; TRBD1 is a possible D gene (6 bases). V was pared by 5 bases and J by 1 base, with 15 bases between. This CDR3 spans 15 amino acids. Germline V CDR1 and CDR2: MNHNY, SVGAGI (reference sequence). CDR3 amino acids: CASSPPVQGSYEQYF. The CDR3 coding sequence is TGTGCCAGCAGTCCACCGGTACAGGGATCCTACGAGCAGTACTTC.

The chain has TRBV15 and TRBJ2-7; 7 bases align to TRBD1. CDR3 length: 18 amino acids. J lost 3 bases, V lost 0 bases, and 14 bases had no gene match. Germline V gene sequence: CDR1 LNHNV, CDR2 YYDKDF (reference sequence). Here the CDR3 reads CATSRERVGDRTNYEQYF. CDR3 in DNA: TGTGCCACCAGCAGAGAGCGCGTGGGGGACAGAACCAACTACGAGCAGTACTTC. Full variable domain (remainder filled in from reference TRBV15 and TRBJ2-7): DAMVIQNPRYQVTQFGKPVTLSCSQTLNHNVMYWYQQKSSQAPKLLFHYYDKDFNNEADTPDNFQSRRPNTSFCFLDIRSPGLGDTAMYLCATSRERVGDRTNYEQYFGPGTRLTVT.

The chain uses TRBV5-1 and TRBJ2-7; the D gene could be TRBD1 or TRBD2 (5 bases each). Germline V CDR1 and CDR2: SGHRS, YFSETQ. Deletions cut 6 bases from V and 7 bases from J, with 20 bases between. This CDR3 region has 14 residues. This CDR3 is CASTLGDSYNEQYF. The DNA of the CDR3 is TGCGCCAGCACTCTGGGGGATAGCTACAATGAGCAGTACTTC.

The CDR3 reads CASSMSSSYEQYF. The CDR3 DNA is TGTGCCAGTAGTATGTCTAGCTCCTACGAGCAGTACTTC. The chain links TRBV19 to TRBJ2-7; D is ambiguous. Trimming left V 3 bases short and J 0 bases short, with 6 bases between. This CDR3 has 13 residues. In germline, CDR1 is LNHDA, CDR2 SQIVND (reference sequence). Using reference TRBV19 and TRBJ2-7 for the parts outside the CDR3, the full variable domain is DGGITQSPKYLFRKEGQNVTLSCEQNLNHDAMYWYRQDPGQGLRLIYYSQIVNDFQKGDIAEGYSVSREKKESFPLTVTSAQKNPTAFYLCASSMSSSYEQYFGPGTRLTVT.

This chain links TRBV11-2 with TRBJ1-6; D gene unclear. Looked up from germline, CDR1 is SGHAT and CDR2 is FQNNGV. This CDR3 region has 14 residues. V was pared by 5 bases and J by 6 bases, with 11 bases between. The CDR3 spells CASSPRTRNSPLHF. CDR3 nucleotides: TGTGCCAGCAGCCCCCGGACCCGTAATTCACCCCTCCACTTT.

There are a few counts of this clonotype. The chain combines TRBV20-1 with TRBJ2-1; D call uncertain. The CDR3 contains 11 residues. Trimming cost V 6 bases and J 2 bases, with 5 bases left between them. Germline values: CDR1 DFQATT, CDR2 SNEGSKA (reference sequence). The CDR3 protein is CSAVTYNEQFF. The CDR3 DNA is TGCAGTGCGGTTACCTACAATGAGCAGTTCTTC.

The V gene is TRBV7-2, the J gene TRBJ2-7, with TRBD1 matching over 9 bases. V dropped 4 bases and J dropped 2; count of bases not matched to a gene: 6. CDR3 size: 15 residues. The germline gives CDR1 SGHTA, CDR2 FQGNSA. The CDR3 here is CASSSAGTGPYEQYF. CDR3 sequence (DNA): TGTGCCAGCAGCTCCGCGGGGACAGGGCCCTACGAGCAGTACTTC.

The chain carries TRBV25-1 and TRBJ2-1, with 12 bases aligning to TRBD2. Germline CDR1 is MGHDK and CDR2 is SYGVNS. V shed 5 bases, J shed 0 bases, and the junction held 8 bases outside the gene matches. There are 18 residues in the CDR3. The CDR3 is CASSSLAGGMSSYNEQFF. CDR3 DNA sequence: TGTGCCAGCAGTTCCCTAGCGGGAGGGATGAGCTCCTACAATGAGCAGTTCTTC.

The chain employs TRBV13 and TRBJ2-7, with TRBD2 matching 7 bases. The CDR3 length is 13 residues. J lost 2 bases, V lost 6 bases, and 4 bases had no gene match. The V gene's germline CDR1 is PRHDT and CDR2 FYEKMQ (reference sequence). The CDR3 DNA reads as TGTGCCAGCAGTCGGGACTACCCCTACGAGCAGTACTTC. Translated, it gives CASSRDYPYEQYF.

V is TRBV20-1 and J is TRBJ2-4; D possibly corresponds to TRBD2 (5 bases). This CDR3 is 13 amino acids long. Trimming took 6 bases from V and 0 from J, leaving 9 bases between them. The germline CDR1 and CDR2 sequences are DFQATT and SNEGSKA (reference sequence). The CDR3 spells CSAVGLAKNIQYF. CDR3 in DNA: TGCAGTGCCGTAGGACTAGCCAAAAACATTCAGTACTTC.

The CDR3: CASSFGVVQATDTQYF. The CDR3 nucleotides read TGTGCCAGCAGCTTCGGGGTAGTACAGGCGACAGATACGCAGTATTTT. V gene TRBV11-1 combines with J gene TRBJ2-3, with D possibly being TRBD1 or TRBD2 (5 bases each). CDR1 and CDR2 (germline): SGHAT, FQDESV (reference sequence). CDR3 length equals 16 residues. The V end lost 3 bases, the J end lost 3 bases, and 16 bases lay between the germline ends.

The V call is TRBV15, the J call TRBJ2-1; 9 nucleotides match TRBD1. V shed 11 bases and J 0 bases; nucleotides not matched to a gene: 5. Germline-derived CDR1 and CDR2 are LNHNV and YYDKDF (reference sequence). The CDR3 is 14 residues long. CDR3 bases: TGTGCCGCCGGGACAGGGCACTCCTACAATGAGCAGTTCTTC. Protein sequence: CAAGTGHSYNEQFF.

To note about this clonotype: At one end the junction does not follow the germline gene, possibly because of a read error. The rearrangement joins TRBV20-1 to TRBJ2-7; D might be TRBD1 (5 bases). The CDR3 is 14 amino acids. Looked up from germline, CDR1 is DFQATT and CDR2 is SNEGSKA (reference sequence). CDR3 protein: CSGRKPQQAYEQYF. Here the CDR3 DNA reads TGCAGTGGTAGAAAGCCCCAACAGGCCTACGAGCAGTACTTC.

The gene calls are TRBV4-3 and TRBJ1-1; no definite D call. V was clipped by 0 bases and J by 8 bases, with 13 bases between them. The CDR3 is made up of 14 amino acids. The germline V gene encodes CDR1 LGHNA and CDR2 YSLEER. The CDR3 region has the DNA TGCGCCAGCAGCCAAGATTGGAACACTCCGGAAGCTTTCTTT. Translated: CASSQDWNTPEAFF.